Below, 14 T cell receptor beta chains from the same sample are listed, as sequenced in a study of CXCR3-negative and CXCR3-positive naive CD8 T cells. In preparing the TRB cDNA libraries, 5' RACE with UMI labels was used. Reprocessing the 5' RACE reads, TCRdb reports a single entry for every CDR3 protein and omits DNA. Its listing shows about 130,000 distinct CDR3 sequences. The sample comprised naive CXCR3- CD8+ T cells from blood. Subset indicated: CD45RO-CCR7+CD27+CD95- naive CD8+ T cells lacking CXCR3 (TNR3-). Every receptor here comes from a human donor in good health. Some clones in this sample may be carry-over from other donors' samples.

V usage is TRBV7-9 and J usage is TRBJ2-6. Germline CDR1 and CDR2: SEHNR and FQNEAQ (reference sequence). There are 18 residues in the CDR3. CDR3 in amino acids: CASSQNPQETSGANVLTF.

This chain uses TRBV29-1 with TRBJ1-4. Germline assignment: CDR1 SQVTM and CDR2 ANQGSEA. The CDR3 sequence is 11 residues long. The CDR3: CSVLDSGKLFF.

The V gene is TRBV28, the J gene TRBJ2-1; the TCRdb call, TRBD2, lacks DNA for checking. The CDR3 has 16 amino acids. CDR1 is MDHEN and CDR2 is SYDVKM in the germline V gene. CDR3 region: CASRRLALFSYNEQFF. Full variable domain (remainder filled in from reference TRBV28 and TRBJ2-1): DVKVTQSSRYLVKRTGEKVFLECVQDMDHENMFWYRQDPGLGLRLIYFSYDVKMKEKGDIPEGYSVSREKKERFSLILESASTNQTSMYLCASRRLALFSYNEQFFGPGTRLTVL.

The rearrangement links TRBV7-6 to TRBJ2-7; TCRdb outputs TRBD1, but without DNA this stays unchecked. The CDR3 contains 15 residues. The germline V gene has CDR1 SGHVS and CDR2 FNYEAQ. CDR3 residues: CASSSPQGGGDEQYF.

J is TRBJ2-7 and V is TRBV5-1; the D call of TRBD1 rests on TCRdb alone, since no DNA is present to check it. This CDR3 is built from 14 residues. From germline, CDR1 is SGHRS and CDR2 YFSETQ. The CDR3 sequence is CASSSDRGLDEQYF.

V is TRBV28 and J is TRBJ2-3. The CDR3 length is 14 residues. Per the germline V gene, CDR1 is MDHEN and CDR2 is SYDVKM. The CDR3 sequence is CASLGPFSTDTQYF.

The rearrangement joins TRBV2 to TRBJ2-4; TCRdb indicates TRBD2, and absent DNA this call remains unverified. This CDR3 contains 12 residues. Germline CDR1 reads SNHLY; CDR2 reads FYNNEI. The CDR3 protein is CASMGLAGIQYF.

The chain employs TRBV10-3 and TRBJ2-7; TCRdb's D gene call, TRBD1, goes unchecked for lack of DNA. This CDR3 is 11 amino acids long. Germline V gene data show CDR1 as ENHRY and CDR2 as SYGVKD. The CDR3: CAISWAGEQYF.

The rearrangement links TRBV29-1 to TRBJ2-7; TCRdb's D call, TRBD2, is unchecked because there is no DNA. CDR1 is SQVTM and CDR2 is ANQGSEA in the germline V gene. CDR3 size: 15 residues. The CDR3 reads CSVELTLAGAYEQYF.

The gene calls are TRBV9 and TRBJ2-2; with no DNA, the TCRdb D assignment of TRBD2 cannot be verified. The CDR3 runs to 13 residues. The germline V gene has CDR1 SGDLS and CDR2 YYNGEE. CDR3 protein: CASSVGWRGELFF.

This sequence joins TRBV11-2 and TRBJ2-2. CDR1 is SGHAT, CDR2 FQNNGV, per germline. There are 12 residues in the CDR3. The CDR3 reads CASSLTGGELFF.

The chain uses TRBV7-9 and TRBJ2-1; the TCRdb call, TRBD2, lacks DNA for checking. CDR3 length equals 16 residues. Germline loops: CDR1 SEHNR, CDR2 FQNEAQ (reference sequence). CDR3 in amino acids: CASSPPLAGALNEQFF.

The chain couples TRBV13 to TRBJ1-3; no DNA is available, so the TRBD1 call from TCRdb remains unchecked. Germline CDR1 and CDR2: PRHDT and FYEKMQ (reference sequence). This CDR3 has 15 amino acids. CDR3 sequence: CASSPSGGARKTIYF. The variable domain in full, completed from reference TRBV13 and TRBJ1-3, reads AAGVIQSPRHLIKEKRETATLKCYPIPRHDTVYWYQQGPGQDPQFLISFYEKMQSDKGSIPDRFSAQQFSDYHSELNMSSLELGDSALYFCASSPSGGARKTIYFGEGSWLTVV.

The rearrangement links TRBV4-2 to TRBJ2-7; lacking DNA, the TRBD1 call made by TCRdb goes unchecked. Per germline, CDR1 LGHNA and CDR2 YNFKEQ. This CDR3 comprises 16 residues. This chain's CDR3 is CASSQINRDRVYEQYF.